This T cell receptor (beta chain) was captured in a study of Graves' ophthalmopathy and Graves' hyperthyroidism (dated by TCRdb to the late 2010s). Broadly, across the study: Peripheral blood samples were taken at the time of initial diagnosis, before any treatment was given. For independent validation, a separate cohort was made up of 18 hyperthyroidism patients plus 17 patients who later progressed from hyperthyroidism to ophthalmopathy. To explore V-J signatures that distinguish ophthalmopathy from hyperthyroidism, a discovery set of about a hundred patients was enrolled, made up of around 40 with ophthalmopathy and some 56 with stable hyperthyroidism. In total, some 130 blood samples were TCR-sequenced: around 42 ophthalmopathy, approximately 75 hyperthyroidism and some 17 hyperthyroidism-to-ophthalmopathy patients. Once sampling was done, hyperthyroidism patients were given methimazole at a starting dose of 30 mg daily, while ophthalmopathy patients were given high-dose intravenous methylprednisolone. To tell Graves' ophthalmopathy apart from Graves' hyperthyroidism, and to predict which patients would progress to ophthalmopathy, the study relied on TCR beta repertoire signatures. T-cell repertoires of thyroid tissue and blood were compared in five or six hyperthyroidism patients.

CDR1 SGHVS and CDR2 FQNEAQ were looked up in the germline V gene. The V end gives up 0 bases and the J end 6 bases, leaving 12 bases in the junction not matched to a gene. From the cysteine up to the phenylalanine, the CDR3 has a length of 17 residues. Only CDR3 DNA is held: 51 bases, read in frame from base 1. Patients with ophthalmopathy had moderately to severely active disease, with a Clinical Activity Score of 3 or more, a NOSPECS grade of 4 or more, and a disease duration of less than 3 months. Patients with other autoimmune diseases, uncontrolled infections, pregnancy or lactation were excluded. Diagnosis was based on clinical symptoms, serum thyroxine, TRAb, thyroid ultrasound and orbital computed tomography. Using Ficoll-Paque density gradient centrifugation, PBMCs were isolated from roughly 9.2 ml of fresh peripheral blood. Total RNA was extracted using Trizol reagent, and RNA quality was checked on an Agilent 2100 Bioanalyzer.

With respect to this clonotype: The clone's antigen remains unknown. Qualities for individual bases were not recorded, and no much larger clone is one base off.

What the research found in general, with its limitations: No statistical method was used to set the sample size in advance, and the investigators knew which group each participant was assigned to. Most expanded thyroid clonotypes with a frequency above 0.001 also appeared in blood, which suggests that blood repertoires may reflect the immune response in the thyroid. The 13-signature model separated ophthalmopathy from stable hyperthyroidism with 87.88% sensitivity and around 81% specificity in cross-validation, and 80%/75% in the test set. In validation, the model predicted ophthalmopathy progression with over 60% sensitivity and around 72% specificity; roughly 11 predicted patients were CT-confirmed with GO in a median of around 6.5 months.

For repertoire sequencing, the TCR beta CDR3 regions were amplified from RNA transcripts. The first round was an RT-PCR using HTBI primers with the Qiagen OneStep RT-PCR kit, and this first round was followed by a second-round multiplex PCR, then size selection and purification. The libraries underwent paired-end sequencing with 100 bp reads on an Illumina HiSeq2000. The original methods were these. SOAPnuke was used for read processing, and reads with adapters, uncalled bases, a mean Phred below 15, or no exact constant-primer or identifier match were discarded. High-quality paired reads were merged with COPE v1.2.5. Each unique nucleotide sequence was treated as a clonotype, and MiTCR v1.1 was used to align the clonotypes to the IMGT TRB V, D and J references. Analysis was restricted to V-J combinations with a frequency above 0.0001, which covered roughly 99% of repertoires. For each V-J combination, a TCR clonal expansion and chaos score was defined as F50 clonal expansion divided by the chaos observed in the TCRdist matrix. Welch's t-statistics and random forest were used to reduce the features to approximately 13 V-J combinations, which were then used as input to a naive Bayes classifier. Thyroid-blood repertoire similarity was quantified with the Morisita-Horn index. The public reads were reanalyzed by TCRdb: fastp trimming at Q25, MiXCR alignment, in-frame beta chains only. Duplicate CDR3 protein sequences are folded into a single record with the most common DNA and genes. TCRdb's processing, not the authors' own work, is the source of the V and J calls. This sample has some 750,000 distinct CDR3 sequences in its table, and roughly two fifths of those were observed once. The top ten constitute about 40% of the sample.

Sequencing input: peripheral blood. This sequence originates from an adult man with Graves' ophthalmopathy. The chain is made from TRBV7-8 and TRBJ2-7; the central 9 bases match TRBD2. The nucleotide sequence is TGTGCCAGCAGCTTAGCGCTTATCAGCGGGGGGCATGCCGAGCAGTACTTC. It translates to CASSLALISGGHAEQYF.